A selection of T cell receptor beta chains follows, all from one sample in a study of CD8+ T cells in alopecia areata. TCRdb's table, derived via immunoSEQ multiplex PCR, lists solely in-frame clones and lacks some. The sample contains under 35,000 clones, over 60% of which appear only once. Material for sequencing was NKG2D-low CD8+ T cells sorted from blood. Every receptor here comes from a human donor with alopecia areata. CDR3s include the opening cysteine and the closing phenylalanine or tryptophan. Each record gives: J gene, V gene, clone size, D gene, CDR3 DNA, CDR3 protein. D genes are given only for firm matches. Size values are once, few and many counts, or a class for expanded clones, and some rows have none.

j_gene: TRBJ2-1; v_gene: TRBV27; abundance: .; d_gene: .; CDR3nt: TGTGCCAGCAGTTTTCTCTCGGGTTATGAGCAGTTCTTC; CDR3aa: CASSFLSGYEQFF
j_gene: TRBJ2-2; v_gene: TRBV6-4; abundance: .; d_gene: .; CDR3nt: TGTGCCAGCAGTGAAGCGACAGAGCTCACCGGGGAGCTGTTTTTT; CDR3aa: CASSEATELTGELFF
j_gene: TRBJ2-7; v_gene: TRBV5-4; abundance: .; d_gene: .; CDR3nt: TGTGCCAGCAGCTCAAACTACGAGCAGTACTTC; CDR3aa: CASSSNYEQYF
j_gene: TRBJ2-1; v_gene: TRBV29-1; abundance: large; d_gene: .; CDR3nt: TGCAGCGCATACCAGGGAAATGAGCAGTTCTTC; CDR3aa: CSAYQGNEQFF
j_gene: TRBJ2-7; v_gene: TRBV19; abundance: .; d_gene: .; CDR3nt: TGTGCCAGTAGTATCCAGGGACACGAGCAGTACTTC; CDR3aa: CASSIQGHEQYF
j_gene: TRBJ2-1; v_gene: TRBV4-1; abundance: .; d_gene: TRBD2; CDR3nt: TGCGCCAGCAGCCACGGACTAGCGAACTCCAATGAGCAGTTCTTC; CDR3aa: CASSHGLANSNEQFF
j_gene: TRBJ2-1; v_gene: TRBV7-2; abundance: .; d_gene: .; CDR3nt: TGTGCCAGCAGCCCCCCTAGCAATGAGCAGTTCTTC; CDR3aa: CASSPPSNEQFF
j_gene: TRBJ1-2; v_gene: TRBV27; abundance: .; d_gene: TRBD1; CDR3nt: TGTGCCAGCAGTTCAAGACAGTCCGGGACAGGGTTCAGTGGCTACACCTTC; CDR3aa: CASSSRQSGTGFSGYTF
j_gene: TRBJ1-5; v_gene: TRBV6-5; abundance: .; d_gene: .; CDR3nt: TGTGCCAGCAGTTACTCGTGGGAGCCCCAGCATTTT; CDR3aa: CASSYSWEPQHF
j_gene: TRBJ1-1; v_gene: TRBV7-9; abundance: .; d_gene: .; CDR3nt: TGTGCCAGCAGCCCCCGGTTCGAGTCATACATGAACACTGAAGCTTTCTTT; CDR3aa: CASSPRFESYMNTEAFF
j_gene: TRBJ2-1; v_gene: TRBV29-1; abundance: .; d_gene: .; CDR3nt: TGCAGCGTTGACACCCAATACGAGCAGTTCTTC; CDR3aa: CSVDTQYEQFF
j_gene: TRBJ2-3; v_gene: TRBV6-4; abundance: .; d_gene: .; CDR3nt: TGTGCCAGCAGTGATCGGGGATCAGCTCCAGATACGCAGTATTTT; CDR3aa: CASSDRGSAPDTQYF
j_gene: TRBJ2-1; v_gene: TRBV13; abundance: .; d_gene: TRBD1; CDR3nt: TGTGCCAGCAGCACCGACAGGGGCGACAATGAGCAGTTCTTC; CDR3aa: CASSTDRGDNEQFF
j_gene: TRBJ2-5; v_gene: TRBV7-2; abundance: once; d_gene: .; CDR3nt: TGTGCCAGCAGCTTAGTGCAGGGCGGAGAGACCCAGTACTTC; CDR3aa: CASSLVQGGETQYF
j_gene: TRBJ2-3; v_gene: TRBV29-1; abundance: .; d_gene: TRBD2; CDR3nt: TGCAGCGCACGCCGGACTAGCGGGAGTTCAGATACGCAGTATTTT; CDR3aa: CSARRTSGSSDTQYF
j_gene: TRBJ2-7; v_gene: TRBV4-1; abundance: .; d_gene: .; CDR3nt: TGCGCCAGCAGCCAAGGGCCCGGGAGCTACGAGCAGTACTTC; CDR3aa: CASSQGPGSYEQYF
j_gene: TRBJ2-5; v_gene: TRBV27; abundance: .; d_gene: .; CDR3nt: TGTGCCAGCAGTTTAGGGCCAGAGGGCGGCAAGACCCAGTACTTC; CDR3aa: CASSLGPEGGKTQYF
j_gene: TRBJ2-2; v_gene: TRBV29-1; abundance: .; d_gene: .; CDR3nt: TGCAGCGTTGACGCTTCGAACACCGGGGAGCTGTTTTTT; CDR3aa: CSVDASNTGELFF
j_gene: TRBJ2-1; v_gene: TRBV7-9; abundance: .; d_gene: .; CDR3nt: TGTGCCAGCAGCTTAGTTAGAAACAATGAGCAGTTCTTC; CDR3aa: CASSLVRNNEQFF
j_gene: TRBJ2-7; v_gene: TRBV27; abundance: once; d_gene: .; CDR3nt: TGTGCCAGCAGTTTCATGGCCTCCTACGAGCAGTACTTC; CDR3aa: CASSFMASYEQYF
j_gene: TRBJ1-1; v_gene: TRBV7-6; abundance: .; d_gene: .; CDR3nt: TGTGCCAGCAGCCCCCCACTCAGCGGTGAAGCTTTCTTT; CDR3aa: CASSPPLSGEAFF
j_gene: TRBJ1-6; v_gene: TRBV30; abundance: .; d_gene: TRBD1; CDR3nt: TGTGCCTGGAGTCACCCCACGACAGGGGGGCCTAATTCACCCCTCCACTTT; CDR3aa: CAWSHPTTGGPNSPLHF
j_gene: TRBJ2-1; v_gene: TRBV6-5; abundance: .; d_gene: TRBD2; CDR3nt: TGTGCCAGCAGTTACGGACTAAGCGGGAAATACAATGAGCAGTTCTTC; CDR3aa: CASSYGLSGKYNEQFF
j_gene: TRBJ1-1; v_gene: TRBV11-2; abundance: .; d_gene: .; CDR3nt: TGTGCCAGCAGCTTAGAAGGGGTTGAAGCTTTCTTT; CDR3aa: CASSLEGVEAFF
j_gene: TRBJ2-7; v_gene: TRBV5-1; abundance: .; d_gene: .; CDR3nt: TGCGCCAGCAGCTTGGGGCAGTCCTACGAGCAGTACTTC; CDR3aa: CASSLGQSYEQYF
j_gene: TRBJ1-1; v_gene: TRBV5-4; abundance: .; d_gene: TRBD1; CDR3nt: TGTGCCAGCAGCTTGGAGGGGGCGAACACTGAAGCTTTCTTT; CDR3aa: CASSLEGANTEAFF
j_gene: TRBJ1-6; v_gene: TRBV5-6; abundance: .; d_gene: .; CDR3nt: TGTGCCAGCAGCTCGGAACGTTATGATTCACCCCTCCACTTT; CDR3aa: CASSSERYDSPLHF
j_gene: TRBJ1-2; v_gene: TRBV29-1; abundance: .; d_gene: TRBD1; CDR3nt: TGCAGCGCTACGACAGGGGGCTATGGCTACACCTTC; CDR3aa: CSATTGGYGYTF
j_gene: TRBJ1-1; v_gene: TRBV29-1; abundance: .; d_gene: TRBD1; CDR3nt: TGCAGCGTTGTCCAAGATTGGACAGGACTGAACACTGAAGCTTTCTTT; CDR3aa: CSVVQDWTGLNTEAFF
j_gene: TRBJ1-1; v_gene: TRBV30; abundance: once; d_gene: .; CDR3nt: TGTGCCTGGAACACCCGGGACTTATTTTGGGGTGAAGCTTTCTTT; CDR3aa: CAWNTRDLFWGEAFF
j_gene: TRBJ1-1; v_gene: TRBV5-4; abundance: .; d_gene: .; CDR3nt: TGTGCCAGCAGCCGTGCAAACAGGTGGCCATTGGTAACTGAAGCTTTCTTT; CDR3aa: CASSRANRWPLVTEAFF
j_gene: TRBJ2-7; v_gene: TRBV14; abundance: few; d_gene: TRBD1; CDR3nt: TGTGCCAGCAGCCTAGGGACAGGCTACGAGCAGTACTTC; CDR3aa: CASSLGTGYEQYF
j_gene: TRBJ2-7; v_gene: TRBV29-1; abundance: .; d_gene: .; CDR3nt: TGCAGCGTTGAAGACGGGGAGGAACCCTACGAGCAGTACTTC; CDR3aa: CSVEDGEEPYEQYF
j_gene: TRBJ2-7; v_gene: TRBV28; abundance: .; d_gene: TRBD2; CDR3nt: TGTGCCAGCAGTTTCCTCGGGACTAGCGGTTACGAGCAGTACTTC; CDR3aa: CASSFLGTSGYEQYF
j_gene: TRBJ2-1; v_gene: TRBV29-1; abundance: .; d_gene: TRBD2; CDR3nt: TGCAGCGTTGTTGGGACTAGCGGCGACAATGAGCAGTTCTTC; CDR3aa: CSVVGTSGDNEQFF